A single sample is the source of the 25 T cell receptor beta chains below, sequenced in a study of cytomegalovirus exposure and HLA in healthy donors. The PCR was carried out with 60 Vbeta primers and 13 Jbeta primers. Measured with immunoSEQ multiplex PCR; TCRdb has only the in-frame clones, and not every one. The data hold around 100,000 clones, with 55% to 80% observed a single time. Material for sequencing was PBMCs. These receptors were taken from a woman aged 25 to 45 in good health and CMV-seronegative.

Details on this clone: An end of the junction differs from the germline gene, which may be a read error. Other DNA sequences in the same sample also yield this CDR3. The J gene is TRBJ2-1, the V gene TRBV10-2, with 7 bases identical to TRBD2. The germline gives CDR1 WSHSY, CDR2 SAAADI. The CDR3 is 13 residues long. CDR3 nucleotide sequence: TGTGCCAGCAGCTCTGGGACTACGAGCGGGCAGTTCTTC. Protein product: CASSSGTTSGQFF.

The chain couples TRBV5-6 to TRBJ2-7; a possible D gene is TRBD2 (6 bases). The germline V and J ends were trimmed by 5 bases and 3 bases, with 15 bases remaining between them. The V gene's germline CDR1 is SGHDT and CDR2 YYEEEE. This CDR3 is 14 amino acids long. The CDR3 DNA reads TGTGCCAGCAGGATGGAGGGGCCCCTCTACGAGCAGTACTTC. Its translation is CASRMEGPLYEQYF.

V gene TRBV4-3 combines with J gene TRBJ2-7; 8 nucleotides line up with TRBD1. V lost 0 bases, J lost 2 bases, and 3 bases stayed unmatched. The CDR3 covers 15 residues. Germline CDR1 LGHNA, CDR2 YSLEER. In DNA form, the CDR3 reads TGCGCCAGCAGCCAAGATGGGACAGGTACCTACGAGCAGTACTTC. Translation gives CASSQDGTGTYEQYF.

This clone was seen just once. The rearrangement links TRBV28 to TRBJ2-4; D uncertain. Per germline, CDR1 MDHEN and CDR2 SYDVKM. Trimming stripped 4 bases from V and 2 bases from J, with 9 bases between. The CDR3 is 14 amino acids. The chain's CDR3 is CASSSPYPKNIQYF. CDR3 DNA: TGTGCCAGCAGTTCACCCTATCCCAAAAACATTCAGTACTTC.

This clone was counted a few times. The chain combines TRBV10-3 with TRBJ2-3; 8 nucleotides match TRBD2. The germline V gene has CDR1 ENHRY and CDR2 SYGVKD. The CDR3 totals 17 residues. The ends lost 2 bases at V and 2 bases at J; junction bases unmatched: 9. DNA of the CDR3: TGTGCCATCAGTGAGGGCAGGGGACTAGATCTCACAGATACGCAGTATTTT. Its protein is CAISEGRGLDLTDTQYF.

This chain connects TRBV27 to TRBJ2-7, with 8 bases identical to TRBD1. Trimming cost V 6 bases and J 7 bases; bases outside gene matches: 11. This CDR3 contains 14 residues. In germline, CDR1 is MNHEY, CDR2 SMNVEV (reference sequence). This CDR3 is CASSGRGPTIEQYF. The CDR3 DNA follows: TGTGCCAGCAGCGGCAGGGGGCCAACTATAGAGCAGTACTTC.

CDR3 sequence: CASSSTDSKYGYF. CDR3 bases: TGTGCCAGCAGTTCCACAGATTCTAAGTATGGGTACTTC. V usage is TRBV28 and J usage is TRBJ2-4; D gene uncertain. V was shortened by 4 bases and J by 15 bases, with 19 bases between the two germline ends. The germline CDR1 and CDR2 sequences are MDHEN and SYDVKM. This CDR3 has 13 amino acids.

The sample holds a few counts of this clone. The chain joins TRBV2 to TRBJ2-7; D is perhaps TRBD2 (6 bases). The CDR3 extends over 14 amino acids. With 9 bases removed from V and 1 base from J, the gap between germline ends came to 16 bases. The germline gives CDR1 SNHLY, CDR2 FYNNEI. The DNA for the CDR3 is TGTGCCAGTGCTCCGCTGGGACTTTCCTACGAGCAGTACTTC. Translated: CASAPLGLSYEQYF. Filled out from reference TRBV2 and TRBJ2-7, the complete variable domain reads EPEVTQTPSHQVTQMGQEVILRCVPISNHLYFYWYRQILGQKVEFLVSFYNNEISEKSEIFDDQFSVERPDGSNFTLKIRSTKLEDSAMYFCASAPLGLSYEQYFGPGTRLTVT.

This clone was observed a handful of times. The chain combines TRBV28 with TRBJ1-1; TRBD1 matches at 7 bases. The CDR3 loop spans 12 amino acids. The V and J ends lost 7 bases and 4 bases, in that order; junction bases with no gene match: 3. Per the germline V gene, CDR1 is MDHEN and CDR2 is SYDVKM. In nucleotides, the CDR3 is TGTGCCAGCACCCAGGGGGGCACTGAAGCTTTCTTT. The encoded protein is CASTQGGTEAFF.

This rearrangement joins TRBV5-1 to TRBJ2-3; TRBD2 matches 12 bases. The germline CDR1 and CDR2 sequences are SGHRS and YFSETQ. The CDR3 extends over 16 amino acids. Germline trimming cut 4 bases from V and 3 bases from J; bases unmatched to any gene: 6. CDR3: CASSRATSGRTDTQYF. The CDR3 DNA follows: TGCGCCAGCAGCCGTGCGACTAGCGGGAGAACAGATACGCAGTATTTT.

The chain recombines TRBV28 with TRBJ2-3, with a weak D call TRBD2 (6 bases). The germline CDR1 and CDR2 sequences are MDHEN and SYDVKM. The CDR3 is made up of 14 amino acids. V was trimmed by 8 bases and J by 4 bases, leaving 16 bases between them. CDR3 coding DNA: TGTGCCAGCCAAGTGGGGACTTCCTCAGATACGCAGTATTTT. Amino acid sequence: CASQVGTSSDTQYF.

This clone occurred a few times. The chain carries TRBV9 and TRBJ1-2, with no clear D. V lost 1 base, J lost 6 bases, and 10 bases lay in between. Per germline, CDR1 SGDLS and CDR2 YYNGEE. The CDR3 loop spans 13 amino acids. The CDR3 sequence: CASSVYSLDGYTF. In DNA form, the CDR3 reads TGTGCCAGCAGCGTATACTCCCTGGATGGCTACACCTTC.

The chain employs TRBV28 and TRBJ2-7, with D tentatively TRBD2 (5 bases). Trimming took off 7 bases at V and 2 bases at J, with 15 bases between the two ends. This CDR3 has 14 amino acids. Germline V gene lookup returns CDR1 MDHEN and CDR2 SYDVKM. The CDR3 region is CASNPGYITYEQYF. In DNA, the CDR3 is TGTGCCAGCAACCCGGGATATATCACCTACGAGCAGTACTTC. The full variable domain, in which reference TRBV28 and TRBJ2-7 provide the parts outside the CDR3, is DVKVTQSSRYLVKRTGEKVFLECVQDMDHENMFWYRQDPGLGLRLIYFSYDVKMKEKGDIPEGYSVSREKKERFSLILESASTNQTSMYLCASNPGYITYEQYFGPGTRLTVT.

J is TRBJ1-2 and V is TRBV7-9, with D unresolved. V lost 4 bases to trimming and J lost 0 bases, with 9 bases between them. The CDR3 loop spans 14 amino acids. CDR1 is SEHNR and CDR2 is FQNEAQ in the germline V gene (reference sequence). CDR3 sequence: CASSSGLSNYGYTF. Written as DNA, the CDR3 is TGTGCCAGCAGCTCAGGACTTTCTAACTATGGCTACACCTTC.

The genes are TRBV7-8 and TRBJ2-7, with 8 bases that match TRBD2. V was pared by 2 bases and J by 5 bases, with 5 bases of the junction left unmatched. Per germline, CDR1 SGHVS and CDR2 FQNEAQ. The length of the CDR3 is 14 residues. CDR3 amino acids: CASSLTGGRNEQYF. The CDR3 DNA is TGTGCCAGCAGCTTAACGGGGGGGAGGAACGAGCAGTACTTC.

The rearrangement uses TRBV15 and TRBJ2-3, with D perhaps matching TRBD1 (5 bases). Looked up from germline, CDR1 is LNHNV and CDR2 is YYDKDF (reference sequence). The V gene lost 2 bases and the J gene lost 5 bases, with 14 bases spanning the gap. The CDR3 sequence is 15 residues long. CDR3 amino acids: CATSRYQSQVDTQYF. Here the CDR3 DNA reads TGTGCCACCAGCAGATACCAGTCACAGGTAGATACGCAGTATTTT.

The sample holds one count of this clone. The chain is built from TRBV27 and TRBJ1-4, with 8 positions matching TRBD1. The CDR3 is 18 amino acids. J was trimmed by 1 base and V by 1 base; bases with no gene match: 8. The germline CDR1 and CDR2 sequences are MNHEY and SMNVEV (reference sequence). CDR3 loop: CASSLYGQGAGTNEKLFF. The DNA of the CDR3 is TGTGCCAGCAGTTTATATGGGCAGGGGGCAGGAACTAATGAAAAACTGTTTTTT.

The chain employs TRBV6-1 and TRBJ2-7; 7 bases fit TRBD1. Germline V gives CDR1 MNHNS, CDR2 SASEGT. This CDR3 is built from 14 residues. Unmatched junction bases numbered 7, after V lost 2 bases and J lost 6 bases. The chain's CDR3 is CASSEPGQISEQYF. The CDR3 nucleotides are TGTGCCAGCAGTGAACCGGGACAGATCTCCGAGCAGTACTTC.

This clone was picked up a small number of times. The genes are TRBV5-1 and TRBJ2-1; 7 nucleotides match TRBD1. Germline V gene data show CDR1 as SGHRS and CDR2 as YFSETQ. The ends lost 4 bases at V and 6 bases at J; junction bases unmatched: 10. This CDR3 region has 15 residues. CDR3 in DNA: TGCGCCAGCAGCGCTTCCAGGGGGACGGGCAATGAGCAGTTCTTC. Its protein is CASSASRGTGNEQFF.

The chain couples TRBV7-9 to TRBJ2-5, with 8 bases that match TRBD1. Germline V gene lookup returns CDR1 SEHNR and CDR2 FQNEAQ (reference sequence). V shed 0 bases and J 1 base; nucleotides not matched to a gene: 10. The CDR3 length is 18 residues. The CDR3 bases are TGTGCCAGCAGCTTAGCGGGCGTGGCAGGGGGCCCCCAAGAGACCCAGTACTTC. This sequence encodes CASSLAGVAGGPQETQYF. The entire variable domain, with the rest obtained from reference TRBV7-9 and TRBJ2-5, is as follows: DTGVSQNPRHKITKRGQNVTFRCDPISEHNRLYWYRQTLGQGPEFLTYFQNEAQLEKSRLLSDRFSAERPKGSFSTLEIQRTEQGDSAMYLCASSLAGVAGGPQETQYFGPGTRLLVL.

The J gene is TRBJ2-7, the V gene TRBV28; a weak D match, TRBD2 (6 bases). The germline V gene encodes CDR1 MDHEN and CDR2 SYDVKM. This CDR3 is built from 17 residues. Trimming pared 5 bases from V and 0 bases from J, leaving 20 bases between. The CDR3 here is CASSPQLTGVSSYEQYF. In DNA form, the CDR3 reads TGTGCCAGCAGTCCCCAGCTGACGGGGGTTAGCTCCTACGAGCAGTACTTC.

This clone was observed a few times. The rearrangement uses TRBV4-1 and TRBJ2-3; TRBD2 matches 12 bases. The CDR3 runs to 20 residues. Germline CDR1 is MGHRA and CDR2 is YSYEKL. Germline trimming cut 2 bases from V and 0 bases from J; bases unmatched to any gene: 12. Here the CDR3 reads CASSQKFGLAGGISTDTQYF. The DNA of the CDR3 is TGCGCCAGCAGCCAAAAGTTTGGCCTAGCGGGGGGGATTAGCACAGATACGCAGTATTTT.

The chain is built from TRBV7-3 and TRBJ2-5; the match to TRBD1 covers 10 bases. The CDR3 contains 14 residues. Germline CDR1 SGHTA, CDR2 FQGTGA. V shed 5 bases, J shed 5 bases, and the junction held 5 bases outside the gene matches. The CDR3, as DNA: TGTGCCAGCAGCCGACAGGGGGCGAGGGAGACCCAGTACTTC. It yields the protein CASSRQGARETQYF.

The chain has TRBV28 and TRBJ1-1; D unresolved. Trimming stripped 6 bases from V and 0 bases from J, with 14 bases between. Looked up from germline, CDR1 is MDHEN and CDR2 is SYDVKM. This CDR3 comprises 15 residues. This chain's CDR3 is CASSQYWRMNTEAFF. Written as DNA, the CDR3 is TGTGCCAGCAGCCAATATTGGAGGATGAACACTGAAGCTTTCTTT. Variable domain in full (rest from reference TRBV28 and TRBJ1-1): DVKVTQSSRYLVKRTGEKVFLECVQDMDHENMFWYRQDPGLGLRLIYFSYDVKMKEKGDIPEGYSVSREKKERFSLILESASTNQTSMYLCASSQYWRMNTEAFFGQGTRLTVV.

The chain couples TRBV28 to TRBJ1-2, with D tentatively TRBD1 (5 bases). Trimming left V 3 bases short and J 10 bases short, with 15 bases between. This CDR3 region has 13 residues. Looked up from germline, CDR1 is MDHEN and CDR2 is SYDVKM. DNA for the CDR3: TGTGCCAGCAGTTTGGTCAGGGCGGGGGACTACACCTTC. This gives the protein CASSLVRAGDYTF.